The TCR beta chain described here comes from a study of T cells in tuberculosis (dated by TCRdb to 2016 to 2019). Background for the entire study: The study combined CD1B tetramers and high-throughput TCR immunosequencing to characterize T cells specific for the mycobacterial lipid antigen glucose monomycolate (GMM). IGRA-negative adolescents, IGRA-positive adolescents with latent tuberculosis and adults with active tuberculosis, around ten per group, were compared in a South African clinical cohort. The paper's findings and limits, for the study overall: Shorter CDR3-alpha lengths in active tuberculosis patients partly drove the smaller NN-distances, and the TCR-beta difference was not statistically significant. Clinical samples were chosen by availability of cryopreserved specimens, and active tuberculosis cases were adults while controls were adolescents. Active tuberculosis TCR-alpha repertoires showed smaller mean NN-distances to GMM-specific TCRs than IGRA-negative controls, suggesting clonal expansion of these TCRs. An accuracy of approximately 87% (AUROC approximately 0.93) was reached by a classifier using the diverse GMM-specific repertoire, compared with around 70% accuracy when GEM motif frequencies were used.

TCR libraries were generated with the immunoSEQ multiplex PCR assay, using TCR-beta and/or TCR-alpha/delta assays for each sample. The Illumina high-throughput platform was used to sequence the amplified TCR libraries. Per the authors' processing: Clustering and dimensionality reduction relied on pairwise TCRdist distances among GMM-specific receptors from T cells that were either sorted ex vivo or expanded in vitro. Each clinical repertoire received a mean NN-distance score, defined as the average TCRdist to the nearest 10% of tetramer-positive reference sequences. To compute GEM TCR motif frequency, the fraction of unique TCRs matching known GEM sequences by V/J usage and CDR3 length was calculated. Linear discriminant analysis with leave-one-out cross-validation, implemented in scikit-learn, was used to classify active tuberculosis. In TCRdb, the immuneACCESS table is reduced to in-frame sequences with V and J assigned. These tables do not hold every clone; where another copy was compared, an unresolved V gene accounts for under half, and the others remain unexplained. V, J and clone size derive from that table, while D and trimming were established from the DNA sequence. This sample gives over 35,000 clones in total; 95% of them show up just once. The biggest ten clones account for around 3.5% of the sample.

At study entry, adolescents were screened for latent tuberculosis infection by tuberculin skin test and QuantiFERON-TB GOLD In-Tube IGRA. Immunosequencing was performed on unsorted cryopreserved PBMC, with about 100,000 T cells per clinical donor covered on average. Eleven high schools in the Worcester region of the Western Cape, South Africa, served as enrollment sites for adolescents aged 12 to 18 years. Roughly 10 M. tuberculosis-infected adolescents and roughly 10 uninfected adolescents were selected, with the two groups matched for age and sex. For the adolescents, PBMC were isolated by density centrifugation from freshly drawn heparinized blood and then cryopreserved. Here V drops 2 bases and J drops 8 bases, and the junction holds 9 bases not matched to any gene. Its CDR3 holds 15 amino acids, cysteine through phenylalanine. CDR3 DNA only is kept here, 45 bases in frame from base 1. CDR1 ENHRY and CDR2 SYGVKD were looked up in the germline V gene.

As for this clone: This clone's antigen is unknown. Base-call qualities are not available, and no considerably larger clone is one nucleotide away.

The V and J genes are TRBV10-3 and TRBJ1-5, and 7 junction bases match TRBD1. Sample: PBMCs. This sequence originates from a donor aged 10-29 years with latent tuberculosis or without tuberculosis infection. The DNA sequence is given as TGTGCCATCAGTGAGACCGACAGGGTTTTGGAGCCCCAGCATTTT. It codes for CAISETDRVLEPQHF.